Listed here are 6 T cell receptor beta chains from one sample, sequenced in a study of blood T cell repertoires in COVID-19. Using immunoSEQ multiplex PCR, the repertoire was profiled, and TCRdb retains in-frame clones only, with some absent. The profile covers hundreds of thousands of clones, with more than 75% appearing a single time and 7.8% taken by the ten largest. Sequencing was done on a sample of peripheral blood. All receptors come from a woman in her forties or fifties who had recovered from COVID-19.

The chain recombines TRBV3-1 (or the pseudogene TRBV3-2) with TRBJ1-6; a possible D gene is TRBD1 (5 bases). The CDR3 sequence is 14 residues long. V lost 4 bases and J 14 bases, leaving 18 bases between the germline ends. The V gene's germline CDR1 is LGHDT and CDR2 YNNKEL (reference sequence). DNA of the CDR3: TGTGCCAGCAGCCCAGGGCCTACACCTCGATCCCTCCACTTT. It translates to CASSPGPTPRSLHF.

V usage is TRBV6-1 and J usage is TRBJ1-1; TRBD1 is a possible D gene (5 bases). The CDR3 contains 13 residues. Trimming shortened V by 3 bases and J by 4 bases, and 9 bases separated the two germline ends. Germline V gene sequence: CDR1 MNHNS, CDR2 SASEGT. The CDR3 loop is CASSETVATEAFF. CDR3 DNA: TGTGCCAGCAGTGAGACAGTTGCCACTGAAGCTTTCTTT.

The V and J genes are TRBV27 and TRBJ2-7, with TRBD1 matching over 8 bases. The CDR3 contains 16 residues. Trimming took 4 bases from V and 3 from J; bases not matched to a gene: 11. Germline V CDR1 and CDR2: MNHEY, SMNVEV (reference sequence). CDR3 region: CASSSTTGGGHYEQYF. CDR3 sequence (DNA): TGTGCCAGCAGTTCCACAACAGGGGGTGGCCACTACGAGCAGTACTTC.

The rearrangement uses TRBV30 and TRBJ2-1; 11 bases match TRBD2. Germline CDR1 is GTSNPN and CDR2 is SVGIG (reference sequence). With V trimmed by 3 bases and J by 4 bases, 5 bases remained unmatched. CDR3 length: 15 residues. CDR3 DNA sequence: TGTGCCTGGAGAAGACCTAGCGGGGGGTACAATGAGCAGTTCTTC. It encodes CAWRRPSGGYNEQFF.

This clone was seen more than once but under ten times. CDR3 residues: CASSFYAAGEQFF. CDR3 bases: TGTGCCAGCAGTTTTTACGCAGCGGGAGAGCAGTTCTTC. The chain carries TRBV12-3 or TRBV12-4 and TRBJ2-1, with TRBD2 matching over 7 bases. The CDR3 is 13 amino acids. With V trimmed by 3 bases and J by 10 bases, 6 bases remained unmatched.

In regard to this clone: Within the sample, other DNA sequences also encode this same CDR3. The chain recombines TRBV9 with TRBJ1-2; 8 nucleotides match TRBD1. Trimming cost V 2 bases and J 4 bases; bases outside gene matches: 4. The CDR3 has 14 residues. The germline gives CDR1 SGDLS, CDR2 YYNGEE. CDR3 DNA: TGTGCCAGCAGCGTTGGGACAGGTTCCTATGGCTACACCTTC. As protein: CASSVGTGSYGYTF.